This T cell receptor (beta chain) stems from a study of cytomegalovirus exposure and HLA in healthy donors. PCR used 60 Vbeta primers and 13 Jbeta primers. Data came from immunoSEQ multiplex PCR; TCRdb stores just in-frame clones and leaves some out. Among over 110,000 clones listed, under 80% were seen once. As to this clone: Its antigen is not identified.

Study outcomes and limitations: Accounts indicate the classifier identified cytomegalovirus status with strong specificity and sensitivity.

Sequencing used PBMCs. The TCR sequence derives from a woman in her forties or fifties in good health and CMV-seropositive.

The CDR3 spells CAGQMGGERGNTEAFF. CDR3 coding DNA: TGTGCCGGACAAATGGGCGGGGAACGGGGGAACACTGAAGCTTTCTTT. The rearrangement joins TRBV6-6 to TRBJ1-1; a weak D match, TRBD1 (5 bases). V was clipped by 11 bases and J by 1 base, with 23 bases between them. In germline, CDR1 is MNHNY, CDR2 SVGAGI (reference sequence). The CDR3 contains 16 residues.